The 18 T cell receptor beta chains listed next were all sequenced from one sample in a study of T-cell memory formation after mild COVID-19. TCRdb reanalysed the 5' RACE reads using MiXCR and keeps one entry per CDR3 protein. The sample lists about 400,000 distinct CDR3 sequences, under 15% occurring once. The sample taken for sequencing was PBMCs or a T cell subset sorted from them (not recorded which). The receptor source for this set is a man younger than 35 who had mild COVID-19 (a few samples of this study predate the infection). Cell type and time point are not known.

The V gene is TRBV5-4, the J gene TRBJ2-7; 12 bases map to TRBD2. Trimming cost V 4 bases and J 2 bases; bases outside gene matches: 4. CDR1 SGHNT and CDR2 YYREEE come from the germline V gene (reference sequence). The CDR3 spans 15 residues. CDR3 nucleotides: TGTGCCAGCAGCGAAGGACTAGCGGGGACCTACGAGCAGTACTTC. This encodes CASSEGLAGTYEQYF.

There are many counts of this clonotype. The chain joins TRBV7-2 to TRBJ2-3; D gene unclear. The germline V and J ends were trimmed by 1 base and 0 bases, with 8 bases remaining between them. The CDR3 totals 15 residues. In germline, CDR1 is SGHTA, CDR2 FQGNSA. The CDR3 spells CASSLEGPSTDTQYF. The CDR3 region has the DNA TGTGCCAGCAGCTTAGAGGGCCCGAGCACAGATACGCAGTATTTT.

In its sample, this clonotype was seen a few times. This sequence joins TRBV6-5 and TRBJ2-1; 11 bases are a match to TRBD2. The CDR3 extends over 15 amino acids. CDR1 and CDR2 from the germline V gene are MNHEY and SVGAGI. V was clipped by 0 bases and J by 5 bases; unmatched bases: 0. The CDR3 protein is CASSYSTSGNNEQFF. In nucleotides, the CDR3 is TGTGCCAGCAGTTACTCGACTAGCGGGAACAATGAGCAGTTCTTC.

A few counts support this clonotype. Its ends do not fully match the called genes, so a read error is possible. The V gene is TRBV5-1, the J gene TRBJ1-1, with a weak D call TRBD1 (6 bases). The V gene's germline CDR1 is SGHRS and CDR2 YFSETQ. This CDR3 is 12 amino acids long. Here the CDR3 reads CASSLVGADAFF. CDR3 sequence (DNA): TGCGCCAGCAGCTTGGTGGGGGCTGACGCTTTCTTT.

This clonotype was found a few times. This chain links TRBV4-1 with TRBJ1-4; 10 positions match TRBD1. V trimming: 4 bases; J trimming: 7 bases; junction bases outside the gene matches: 6. The CDR3 loop spans 15 amino acids. CDR1 is MGHRA, CDR2 YSYEKL, per germline. CDR3 residues: CASSRPGQGGEKLFF. The CDR3 DNA follows: TGCGCCAGCAGCCGTCCTGGACAGGGGGGTGAAAAACTGTTTTTT.

This clonotype came up a few times. The chain couples TRBV12-3 or TRBV12-4 to TRBJ2-5; 16 bases are shared with TRBD2. Trimming cost V 4 bases and J 3 bases; bases outside gene matches: 5. This CDR3 region has 17 residues. The CDR3 sequence: CASSSYGTSGGEETQYF. The CDR3 nucleotides read TGTGCCAGCAGTTCTTACGGGACTAGCGGGGGGGAAGAGACCCAGTACTTC.

The chain is built from TRBV7-9 and TRBJ2-7; D is undetermined. The length of the CDR3 is 12 residues. CDR1 SEHNR and CDR2 FQNEAQ come from the germline V gene (reference sequence). Trimming stripped 1 base from V and 5 bases from J, with 6 bases between. CDR3 nucleotide sequence: TGTGCCAGCAGCTTAGTCCCCCACGAGCAGTACTTC. Its protein is CASSLVPHEQYF.

This clonotype showed up just once. The chain joins TRBV4-3 to TRBJ1-2; possible D gene TRBD1, 5 bases. This CDR3 is built from 15 residues. Trimming removed 2 bases at V and 4 bases at J, with 14 bases between. CDR1 is LGHNA and CDR2 is YSLEER in the germline V gene. The CDR3 loop reads CASSQQGFGGYGYTF. Here the CDR3 DNA reads TGCGCCAGCAGCCAACAGGGTTTTGGCGGCTATGGCTACACCTTC.

The CDR3 here is CATSDPGISNEQFF. The CDR3 DNA reads TGTGCCACCAGTGACCCAGGGATTTCCAATGAGCAGTTCTTC. J is TRBJ2-1 and V is TRBV24-1, with a tentative D call TRBD1 (5 bases). The CDR3 is 14 amino acids. Trimming removed 4 bases at V and 6 bases at J, with 12 bases between. Per the germline V gene, CDR1 is KGHDR and CDR2 is SFDVKD.

This clonotype was recorded at least ten times. V and J are TRBV7-9 and TRBJ2-1; tentative D call: TRBD1 (5 bases). The germline gives CDR1 SEHNR, CDR2 FQNEAQ (reference sequence). CDR3 length: 14 residues. V dropped 0 bases and J dropped 12 bases, with 15 bases sitting between them. This CDR3 is CASSLASPGRAQFF. The CDR3 coding sequence is TGTGCCAGCAGCTTAGCGAGTCCAGGGCGTGCGCAGTTCTTC. Supplemented by reference TRBV7-9 and TRBJ2-1, the full variable domain reads DTGVSQNPRHKITKRGQNVTFRCDPISEHNRLYWYRQTLGQGPEFLTYFQNEAQLEKSRLLSDRFSAERPKGSFSTLEIQRTEQGDSAMYLCASSLASPGRAQFFGPGTRLTVL.

This clonotype has more than one count but fewer than ten. The CDR3 bases are TGTGCCTCACAGGGGCCCAATGAGCAGTTCTTC. It encodes CASQGPNEQFF. The V call is TRBV28, the J call TRBJ2-1; TRBD1 agrees at 7 bases. V shed 11 bases, J shed 6 bases, and the junction held 4 bases outside the gene matches. CDR1 is MDHEN, CDR2 SYDVKM, per germline. This CDR3 comprises 11 residues. The full variable domain, with the rest looked up from reference TRBV28 and TRBJ2-1, is DVKVTQSSRYLVKRTGEKVFLECVQDMDHENMFWYRQDPGLGLRLIYFSYDVKMKEKGDIPEGYSVSREKKERFSLILESASTNQTSMYLCASQGPNEQFFGPGTRLTVL.

V is TRBV6-5 and J is TRBJ2-1, with TRBD1 matching 12 bases. Germline assignment: CDR1 MNHEY and CDR2 SVGAGI. Losses at the gene ends were 4 bases for V and 7 bases for J; bases not matched to a gene: 11. The CDR3 consists of 17 residues. CDR3: CASSSMTGTGGGNEQFF. The DNA for the CDR3 is TGTGCCAGCAGTTCCATGACCGGGACAGGGGGCGGGAATGAGCAGTTCTTC.

This clonotype showed up just a few times. This chain links TRBV23-1 with TRBJ2-4; D uncertain. TRBV23-1 is classed as an ORF, of uncertain function. The CDR3 has 15 residues. V gave up 4 bases and J gave up 0 bases, with 10 bases separating them. CDR3 sequence reads: CASSPTLGAKNIQYF. The CDR3 DNA is TGCGCCAGCAGTCCCACCTTGGGAGCCAAAAACATTCAGTACTTC.

J is TRBJ1-1 and V is TRBV6-2 or TRBV6-3; D unresolved. Germline V gene lookup returns CDR1 MNHEY and CDR2 SVGEGT. The CDR3 extends over 12 amino acids. Trimming removed 5 bases at V and 5 bases at J, with 9 bases between. CDR3 residues: CASSTRRTEAFF. Written as DNA, the CDR3 is TGTGCCAGCAGTACCAGGAGGACTGAAGCTTTCTTT.

The chain links TRBV2 to TRBJ1-5; the D gene is possibly TRBD1 (5 bases). Per the germline V gene, CDR1 is SNHLY and CDR2 is FYNNEI. The CDR3 is made up of 17 amino acids. The V end was cut by 6 bases, the J end by 6 bases, with 24 bases between. CDR3 sequence reads: CASRGHPAGFWVQPQHF. CDR3 bases: TGTGCCAGCAGAGGACATCCCGCAGGGTTCTGGGTTCAGCCCCAGCATTTT. The entire variable domain, with the rest obtained from reference TRBV2 and TRBJ1-5, is as follows: EPEVTQTPSHQVTQMGQEVILRCVPISNHLYFYWYRQILGQKVEFLVSFYNNEISEKSEIFDDQFSVERPDGSNFTLKIRSTKLEDSAMYFCASRGHPAGFWVQPQHFGDGTRLSIL.

There are many counts of this clonotype. The chain carries TRBV4-2 and TRBJ2-1; 8 nucleotides match TRBD2. Germline CDR1 reads LGHNA; CDR2 reads YNFKEQ. CDR3 length: 16 residues. The junction had 8 bases not matched to a gene; V was cut back by 1 base and J by 6 bases. The CDR3 loop reads CASSQAGTREFNEQFF. The CDR3 bases are TGTGCCAGCAGCCAAGCCGGGACTAGGGAGTTCAATGAGCAGTTCTTC.

In this sample, this clonotype turned up many times. V and J are TRBV7-2 and TRBJ2-1, with 10 nucleotides matching TRBD2. Germline CDR1 SGHTA, CDR2 FQGNSA. This CDR3 is 14 amino acids long. J gave up 8 bases and V 3 bases, and 4 bases lay outside the gene matches. CDR3 amino acids: CASSFSGGGDEQFF. As DNA, the CDR3 is TGTGCCAGCAGCTTCAGCGGGGGGGGCGATGAGCAGTTCTTC.

The V call is TRBV29-1, the J call TRBJ2-6; D may be TRBD2 (6 bases). This CDR3 contains 16 residues. V lost 6 bases and J 0 bases, leaving 15 bases between the germline ends. Germline CDR1 SQVTM, CDR2 ANQGSEA. Here the CDR3 reads CSVRGEADSGANVLTF. DNA of the CDR3: TGCAGCGTCAGAGGGGAGGCCGACTCTGGGGCCAACGTCCTGACTTTC.